The 17 T cell receptor beta chains reported below all come from one sample, sequenced in a study of early T cells in non-severe SARS-CoV-2 infection. TCRdb re-called the 5' RACE reads with MiXCR, one entry per CDR3 protein. The table records more than 15,000 distinct CDR3 sequences, approximately 5.4% of them present only once. The sequenced sample was whole blood. The receptors were sampled from an adult who was a healthcare worker with PCR-confirmed SARS-CoV-2 infection or an uninfected control (not recorded which).

This clonotype was seen a handful of times. V gene TRBV7-9 combines with J gene TRBJ2-7; unclear D gene. The germline V gene encodes CDR1 SEHNR and CDR2 FQNEAQ (reference sequence). Trimming took off 5 bases at V and 4 bases at J, with 15 bases between the two ends. This CDR3 comprises 14 residues. The CDR3 loop is CASSRTRAGYEQYF. The CDR3 DNA sequence: TGTGCCAGCAGCCGGACGAGAGCTGGATACGAGCAGTACTTC.

Ten or more counts support this clonotype. This sequence joins TRBV30 and TRBJ2-7, with 13 bases matching TRBD2. Germline CDR1 reads GTSNPN; CDR2 reads SVGIG (reference sequence). The CDR3 has 17 residues. V lost 0 bases, J lost 7 bases, and 12 bases stayed unmatched. The CDR3 loop reads CAWSVPITSGRAREQYV. The DNA for the CDR3 is TGTGCCTGGAGTGTACCCATAACTAGCGGGAGGGCCAGGGAGCAGTACGTC.

This clonotype showed up just a few times. CDR3 nucleotides: TGTGCCAGCAGCGTAGCTCCTGATCAGCCCCAGCATTTT. It specifies CASSVAPDQPQHF. The rearrangement links TRBV9 to TRBJ1-5; D remains ambiguous. The CDR3 consists of 13 residues. Trimming removed 0 bases from V and 5 bases from J, with 6 bases in between. CDR1 is SGDLS, CDR2 YYNGEE, per germline.

The chain joins TRBV21-1 to TRBJ1-3. TRBV21-1 is termed a pseudogene. This CDR3 is built from 10 residues. The CDR3 DNA sequence: TGTGCCAGCAGCACAAACACCATATATTTT. As protein: CASSTNTIYF.

This clonotype was counted ten times or more. The V and J genes are TRBV20-1 and TRBJ2-5, with D perhaps TRBD1 (6 bases). The germline CDR1 and CDR2 sequences are DFQATT and SNEGSKA (reference sequence). There are 12 residues in the CDR3. Trimming removed 4 bases from V and 1 base from J, with 7 bases in between. DNA of the CDR3: TGCAGTGCTATCAGGGGCCAAGAGACCCAGTACTTC. This codes for CSAIRGQETQYF.

J is TRBJ2-7 and V is TRBV7-6, with D hard to call. CDR3 length: 13 residues. Deletions cut 0 bases from V and 0 bases from J, with 3 bases between. Germline V gene data show CDR1 as SGHVS and CDR2 as FNYEAQ. This CDR3 is CASSLAVSYEQYF. CDR3 DNA sequence: TGTGCCAGCAGCTTAGCGGTCTCCTACGAGCAGTACTTC.

In this sample, this clonotype turned up a few times. The V call is TRBV6-6, the J call TRBJ2-3; TRBD2 aligns across 14 bases. CDR3 length: 15 residues. J lost 9 bases, V lost 9 bases, and 11 bases had no gene match. Per germline, CDR1 MNHNY and CDR2 SVGAGI (reference sequence). CDR3 loop: CASLGLAGVPGTQYF. CDR3 DNA sequence: TGTGCCAGTCTGGGACTAGCGGGAGTCCCTGGCACGCAGTATTTT.

Many counts were recorded for this clonotype. This chain connects TRBV20-1 to TRBJ2-3, with D perhaps given as TRBD1 or TRBD2 (5 bases each). The V gene lost 0 bases and the J gene lost 8 bases, with 18 bases spanning the gap. The CDR3 has 15 amino acids. Looked up from germline, CDR1 is DFQATT and CDR2 is SNEGSKA (reference sequence). The CDR3 DNA reads TGCAGTGCTAGAGATGGGGCTAGCCCTAGGGGTACGCAGTATTTT. Residues: CSARDGASPRGTQYF.

In its sample, this clonotype was seen many times. The chain recombines TRBV29-1 with TRBJ1-2, with TRBD1 as a possible D gene (5 bases). The CDR3 extends over 14 amino acids. Deletions cut 5 bases from V and 4 bases from J, with 17 bases between. From germline, CDR1 is SQVTM and CDR2 ANQGSEA. CDR3 nucleotides: TGCAGCGTTAATGGAGGGGAACGTATCTATGGCTACACCTTC. It is translated as CSVNGGERIYGYTF.

This clonotype was seen at least ten times. The chain joins TRBV28 to TRBJ2-3, with D tentatively TRBD1 (7 bases). Trimming cost V 5 bases and J 3 bases, with 15 bases left between them. This CDR3 has 15 residues. Germline CDR1 reads MDHEN; CDR2 reads SYDVKM. The CDR3 sequence: CASSARDSGTDTQYF. DNA of the CDR3: TGTGCCAGCAGTGCGCGGGACAGTGGGACAGATACGCAGTATTTT.

This clonotype was seen once. Being one base from a much bigger clone, this may be a read error. The chain employs TRBV11-2 and TRBJ1-3; D is uncertain. The CDR3 totals 12 residues. The germline gives CDR1 SGHAT, CDR2 FQNNGV. This CDR3 is CASGLLGNTIYF. The CDR3 nucleotides are TGTGCCAGCGGCTTACTCGGAAACACCATATATTTT.

This clonotype has a count of ten or more. The V call is TRBV27, the J call TRBJ2-1; TRBD1 agrees at 11 bases. The CDR3 is made up of 15 amino acids. Germline-derived CDR1 and CDR2 are MNHEY and SMNVEV (reference sequence). Trimming at V came to 3 bases and at J to 4 bases, leaving 2 bases not matched to a gene. The CDR3 spells CASSLDRGLYNEQFF. Here the CDR3 DNA reads TGTGCCAGCAGTTTGGACAGGGGGCTGTACAATGAGCAGTTCTTC.

By sample share, this clonotype is medium-sized. The chain has TRBV7-9 and TRBJ2-1; tentatively, D is TRBD2 (6 bases). Deletions cut 0 bases from V and 4 bases from J, with 13 bases between. Germline V gives CDR1 SEHNR, CDR2 FQNEAQ (reference sequence). This CDR3 spans 16 amino acids. The CDR3 coding sequence is TGTGCCAGCAGCTTAGCGGGGGGAGTCACGTACAATGAGCAGTTCTTC. This codes for CASSLAGGVTYNEQFF.

There are many counts of this clonotype. The CDR3 reads CASSYCGTSNYEQYV. The CDR3 nucleotides are TGTGCCAGCAGTTATTGCGGGACTTCGAATTACGAGCAGTACGTC. V is TRBV6-9 and J is TRBJ2-7, with D perhaps matching TRBD2 (6 bases). Trimming removed 1 base from V and 4 bases from J, with 14 bases in between. CDR3 size: 15 residues. Per germline, CDR1 MNHGY and CDR2 SVAAGI.

This clonotype was seen at least ten times. The rearrangement links TRBV24-1 to TRBJ2-2; weak D call: TRBD2 (5 bases). Per germline, CDR1 KGHDR and CDR2 SFDVKD. This CDR3 is built from 14 residues. The V and J ends lost 5 bases and 0 bases respectively, with 6 bases between them. CDR3 residues: CATSGRSNTGELFF. CDR3 bases: TGTGCCACCAGTGGGAGGTCGAACACCGGGGAGCTGTTTTTT.

This clonotype turned up a few times. The rearrangement uses TRBV7-6 and TRBJ2-5; weak D call: TRBD2 (5 bases). The CDR3 runs 14 residues. V lost 3 bases to trimming and J lost 5 bases, with 13 bases between them. The germline gives CDR1 SGHVS, CDR2 FNYEAQ. CDR3 residues: CASSLGRRSETQYF. The CDR3 nucleotides are TGTGCCAGCAGCTTGGGCAGGAGGTCGGAGACCCAGTACTTC.

This clonotype counts as medium-sized. The chain combines TRBV29-1 with TRBJ1-1; 12 nucleotides line up with TRBD1. V lost 7 bases to trimming and J lost 3 bases; unmatched junction nucleotides: 3. Germline loops: CDR1 SQVTM, CDR2 ANQGSEA. The CDR3 consists of 13 residues. The DNA for the CDR3 is TGCAGCGGGGACAGGGGGCAAGACACTGAAGCTTTCTTT. Protein sequence: CSGDRGQDTEAFF.